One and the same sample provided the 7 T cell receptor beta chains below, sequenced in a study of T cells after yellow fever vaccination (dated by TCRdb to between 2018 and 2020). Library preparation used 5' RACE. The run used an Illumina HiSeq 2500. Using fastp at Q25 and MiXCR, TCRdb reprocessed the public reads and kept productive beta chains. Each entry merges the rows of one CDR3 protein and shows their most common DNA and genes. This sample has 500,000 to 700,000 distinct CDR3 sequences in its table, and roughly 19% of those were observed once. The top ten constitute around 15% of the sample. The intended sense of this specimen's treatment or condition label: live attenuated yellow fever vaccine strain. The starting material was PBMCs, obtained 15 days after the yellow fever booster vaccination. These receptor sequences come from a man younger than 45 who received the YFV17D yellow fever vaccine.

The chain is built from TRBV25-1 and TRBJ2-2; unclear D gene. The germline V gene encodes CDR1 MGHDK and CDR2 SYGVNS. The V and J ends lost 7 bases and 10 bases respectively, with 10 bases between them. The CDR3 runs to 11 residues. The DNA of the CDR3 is TGTGCCAGCACAGGTCACAAGGAGCTGTTTTTT. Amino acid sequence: CASTGHKELFF.

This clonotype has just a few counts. DNA for the CDR3: TGTGCCAGCAGTTTACCAGTTGGTTCGGGAAACATTCAGTACTTC. As protein: CASSLPVGSGNIQYF. V is TRBV28 and J is TRBJ2-4; no definite D call. Germline V lookup: CDR1 MDHEN, CDR2 SYDVKM. The CDR3 is 15 residues long. Trimming took off 2 bases at V and 6 bases at J, with 14 bases between the two ends.

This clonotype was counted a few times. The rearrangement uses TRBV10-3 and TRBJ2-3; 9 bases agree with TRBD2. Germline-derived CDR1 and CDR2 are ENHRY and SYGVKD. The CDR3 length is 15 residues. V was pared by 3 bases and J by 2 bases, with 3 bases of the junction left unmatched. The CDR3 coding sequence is TGTGCCATCAGTGAACCTAGCGGGAACACAGATACGCAGTATTTT. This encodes CAISEPSGNTDTQYF.

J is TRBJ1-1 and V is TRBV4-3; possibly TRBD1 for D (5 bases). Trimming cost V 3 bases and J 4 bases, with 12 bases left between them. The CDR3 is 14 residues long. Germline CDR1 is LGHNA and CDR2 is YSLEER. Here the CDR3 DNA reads TGCGCCAGCAGCCAGGACTCAGGGCCCACTGAAGCTTTCTTT. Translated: CASSQDSGPTEAFF.

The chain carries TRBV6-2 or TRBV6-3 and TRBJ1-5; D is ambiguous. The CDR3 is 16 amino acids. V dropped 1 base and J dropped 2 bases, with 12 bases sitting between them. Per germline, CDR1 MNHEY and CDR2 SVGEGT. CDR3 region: CASSYFDAGGNQPQHF. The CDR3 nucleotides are TGTGCCAGCAGTTACTTCGACGCCGGAGGCAATCAGCCCCAGCATTTT.

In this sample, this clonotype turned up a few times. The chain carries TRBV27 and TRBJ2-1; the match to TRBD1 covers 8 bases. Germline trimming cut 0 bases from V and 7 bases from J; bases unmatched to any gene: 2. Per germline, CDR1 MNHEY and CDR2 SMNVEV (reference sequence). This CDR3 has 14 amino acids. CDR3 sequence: CASSLSRTGNEQFF. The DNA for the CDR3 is TGTGCCAGCAGTTTATCAAGGACAGGGAATGAGCAGTTCTTC.

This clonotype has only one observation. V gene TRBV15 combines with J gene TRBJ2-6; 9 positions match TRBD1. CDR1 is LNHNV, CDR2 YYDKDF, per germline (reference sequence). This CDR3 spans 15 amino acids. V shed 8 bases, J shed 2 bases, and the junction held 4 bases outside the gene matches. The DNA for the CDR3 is TGTGCCACCGACAGGGGGTCAACTGGGGCCAACGTCCTGACTTTC. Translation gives CATDRGSTGANVLTF.